This T cell receptor beta chain was identified in a study of T cells expressing NK-cell markers. Study-wide background: Underlying the TCR beta repertoires were sorted CD3+CD56+NKG2C+, CD3+CD56+NKG2C- and CD3+CD56-NKG2C+ T cells. Seven of the eight sequenced donors were classified as HCMV-seropositive, and one was classified as seronegative.

UMIs accompanied the 5'RACE template switching by which TCR beta cDNA was made. TCRdb re-called the 5' RACE reads; one entry per CDR3 protein, DNA not given. The sample is made up of roughly 280,000 distinct CDR3 sequences, and the top ten hold approximately 0.39% of it. Findings of the study overall: The CD3+CD56-NKG2C+ fraction was also led by these clonotypes in a few donors.

About this clonotype itself: Its antigen remains unknown.

Per the germline V gene, CDR1 is MDHEN and CDR2 is SYDVKM. There are 17 residues in the CDR3. This receptor was identified in a man between 18 and 35 years old in good health. This chain links TRBV28 with TRBJ2-4; TCRdb lists TRBD1, though no DNA is available to test this call. Sequenced input: blood T cells: a sorted CD56 or NKG2C T cell subset, CD4+ or CD8+ T cells, or bulk PBMC T cells (not recorded which). CDR3: CASSSPGGWGAKNIQYF.